A single T cell receptor (beta chain) is shown here with its context. Its matching antigen is unknown. Alongside a J-beta primer mix, a sample-barcoded 5' primer served in a second PCR lasting about 7 to 12 cycles. Paired-end reads containing CDR3 totaled no fewer than 2.5 million for each sample. Each CDR3 protein gets one entry after TCRdb re-called the 5' RACE reads with MiXCR. This sample has about 570,000 distinct CDR3 sequences; roughly 28% occur once, and the top ten carry approximately 18%. The sample is drawn from a study of blood T cells in healthy people across ages. Study-wide findings and caveats: Across the age range, TCR beta diversity per million T cells fell in a roughly linear way.

Per germline, CDR1 LGHDT and CDR2 YNNKEL (reference sequence). V dropped 4 bases and J dropped 2 bases, with 8 bases sitting between them. The CDR3 spans 13 residues. This receptor was identified in a woman between 70 and 85 years old in good health. Sequenced material: blood. This chain connects TRBV3-1 to TRBJ1-2; D unresolved. CDR3 residues: CASSLTVNYGYTF. In DNA form, the CDR3 reads TGTGCCAGCAGCCTGACCGTAAACTATGGCTACACCTTC.